Below are 18 T cell receptor beta chains sequenced from a single sample in a study of blood T cell repertoires in COVID-19. The data were produced by immunoSEQ multiplex PCR, yet TCRdb's version contains in-frame clones alone and is incomplete. This repertoire shows 150,000 to 200,000 clones, 80% found once; its top ten account for about 15%. Material: PBMCs or T cells enriched from blood (not recorded which). Source of these receptors: a man aged 60-69 years who had been exposed to COVID-19.

The chain recombines TRBV6-5 with TRBJ1-2; TRBD1 is a possible D gene (6 bases). The germline V gene encodes CDR1 MNHEY and CDR2 SVGAGI. This CDR3 is 14 amino acids long. V dropped 0 bases and J dropped 5 bases, with 10 bases sitting between them. CDR3 sequence reads: CASSYSSGEYGYTF. CDR3 DNA sequence: TGTGCCAGCAGTTACTCGTCAGGGGAGTATGGCTACACCTTC.

The V gene is TRBV9, the J gene TRBJ2-5, with 8 bases that match TRBD1. This CDR3 contains 15 residues. Germline loops: CDR1 SGDLS, CDR2 YYNGEE. The trim removed 4 bases at V and 4 bases at J, leaving 9 bases unmatched. CDR3 region: CASSTGTGVRETQYF. CDR3 in DNA: TGTGCCAGCAGCACGGGGACAGGAGTAAGAGAGACCCAGTACTTC.

To note about this clone: Within the sample, other DNA sequences also encode this same CDR3. V is TRBV19 and J is TRBJ1-5; D call uncertain. Germline CDR1 LNHDA, CDR2 SQIVND (reference sequence). V shed 2 bases and J shed 2 bases, with 13 bases lying between them. This CDR3 is 16 amino acids long. The CDR3 coding sequence is TGTGCCAGTAGTATAAGAGGGCAGGCGGGCAATCAGCCCCAGCATTTT. It specifies CASSIRGQAGNQPQHF.

This clone was seen ten or more times. The chain links TRBV30 to TRBJ1-5, with 7 positions matching TRBD1. Germline lookup yields CDR1 GTSNPN and CDR2 SVGIG (reference sequence). After removal of 2 bases from V and 1 base from J, the junction contained 8 bases not matched to a gene. The CDR3 consists of 16 residues. The CDR3 DNA reads as TGTGCCTGGAGTTCTGAGACAGGGAGAAGCAATCAGCCCCAGCATTTT. Translating it yields CAWSSETGRSNQPQHF.

The rearrangement links TRBV6-1 to TRBJ2-7; D may be TRBD2 (6 bases). The length of the CDR3 is 18 residues. With 3 bases removed from V and 3 bases from J, the gap between germline ends came to 24 bases. The V gene's germline CDR1 is MNHNS and CDR2 SASEGT. The CDR3, as DNA: TGTGCCAGCAGTGAGATAAGGGGACTCCTCTCCCTCAGCTACGAGCAGTACTTC. This sequence encodes CASSEIRGLLSLSYEQYF.

The chain has TRBV29-1 and TRBJ2-1; D perhaps matches TRBD2 (5 bases). CDR1 is SQVTM, CDR2 ANQGSEA, per germline. Trimming took 4 bases from V and 9 from J, leaving 22 bases between them. The CDR3 loop spans 15 amino acids. CDR3 region: CSVGIVGTGWSEQFF. DNA of the CDR3: TGCAGCGTTGGGATCGTGGGAACGGGATGGAGTGAGCAGTTCTTC.

The chain carries TRBV28 and TRBJ1-2; TRBD1 might be the D (5 bases). The germline gives CDR1 MDHEN, CDR2 SYDVKM. With 3 bases removed from V and 5 bases from J, the gap between germline ends came to 16 bases. The CDR3 runs to 15 residues. The chain's CDR3 is CASSFPSTDVYGYTF. The CDR3 DNA reads TGTGCCAGCAGTTTCCCCTCGACAGACGTTTATGGCTACACCTTC.

V usage is TRBV5-1 and J usage is TRBJ2-5, with D hard to call. V lost 0 bases and J 5 bases, leaving 14 bases between the germline ends. Looked up from germline, CDR1 is SGHRS and CDR2 is YFSETQ. This CDR3 is built from 15 residues. The DNA for the CDR3 is TGCGCCAGCAGCTTGGTTCTCGCTATTGAGGAGACCCAGTACTTC. It is translated as CASSLVLAIEETQYF.

The chain has TRBV5-6 and TRBJ2-3, with 10 positions matching TRBD2. The V gene's germline CDR1 is SGHDT and CDR2 YYEEEE. This CDR3 has 15 residues. V lost 4 bases to trimming and J lost 5 bases; unmatched junction nucleotides: 7. The CDR3, as DNA: TGTGCCAGCAGCCCAGTAGCGGGAGGAGGAGATACGCAGTATTTT. It encodes CASSPVAGGGDTQYF.

The V and J genes are TRBV30 and TRBJ1-2; D unclear. Trimming stripped 3 bases from V and 8 bases from J, with 19 bases between. The CDR3 totals 14 residues. In germline, CDR1 is GTSNPN, CDR2 SVGIG (reference sequence). DNA of the CDR3: TGTGCCTGGAGCATCAATGGAGCCCCTCTGGGCTACACCTTC. This sequence encodes CAWSINGAPLGYTF. The full variable domain, in which reference TRBV30 and TRBJ1-2 provide the parts outside the CDR3, is SQTIHQWPATLVQPVGSPLSLECTVEGTSNPNLYWYRQAAGRGLQLLFYSVGIGQISSEVPQNLSASRPQDRQFILSSKKLLLSDSGFYLCAWSINGAPLGYTFGSGTRLTVV.

The chain has TRBV15 and TRBJ1-2; a weak D match, TRBD1 (6 bases). From germline, CDR1 is LNHNV and CDR2 YYDKDF (reference sequence). V was trimmed by 2 bases and J by 1 base, leaving 14 bases between them. The CDR3 extends over 16 amino acids. The CDR3 DNA sequence: TGTGCCACCAGCAGAATTACAGGGTTCCGTAACTATGGCTACACCTTC. This encodes CATSRITGFRNYGYTF.

This clone was counted a few times. The rearrangement joins TRBV25-1 to TRBJ2-1; 9 bases agree with TRBD1. CDR3 size: 13 residues. CDR1 and CDR2 (germline): MGHDK, SYGVNS. V was pared by 7 bases and J by 7 bases, with 5 bases of the junction left unmatched. The CDR3 sequence is CASKGTGPNEQFF. The DNA of the CDR3 is TGTGCCAGCAAGGGGACAGGGCCGAATGAGCAGTTCTTC.

This clone has a single count. The chain links TRBV28 to TRBJ2-1; the match to TRBD2 covers 7 bases. This CDR3 comprises 17 residues. J lost 1 base, V lost 5 bases, and 11 bases had no gene match. The V gene's germline CDR1 is MDHEN and CDR2 SYDVKM. CDR3 nucleotides: TGTGCCAGCAGTAACTTTGGACTAGTCGGTTCCTACAATGAGCAGTTCTTC. This codes for CASSNFGLVGSYNEQFF.

The chain uses TRBV14 and TRBJ2-7; the D gene is possibly TRBD1 (6 bases). V shed 3 bases and J shed 3 bases, with 15 bases lying between them. The CDR3 loop spans 15 amino acids. Germline CDR1 and CDR2: SGHDN and FVKESK. CDR3 coding DNA: TGTGCCAGCAGCCATTTTACTTCGGGACACTACGAGCAGTACTTC. Translating it yields CASSHFTSGHYEQYF.

This CDR3 reads CASSSLGQGIFAYF. CDR3 in DNA: TGTGCCAGCAGCTCGCTCGGACAGGGTATTTTTGCGTACTTC. The chain recombines TRBV5-6 with TRBJ2-4; 8 positions match TRBD1. This CDR3 has 14 residues. V shed 3 bases and J 15 bases; nucleotides not matched to a gene: 14. Looked up from germline, CDR1 is SGHDT and CDR2 is YYEEEE.

The chain joins TRBV7-2 to TRBJ2-4; 9 bases align to TRBD2. The CDR3 covers 17 residues. Germline-derived CDR1 and CDR2 are SGHTA and FQGNSA. V dropped 5 bases and J dropped 6; count of bases not matched to a gene: 14. CDR3 sequence: CASSPLAGEGGGNIQYF. The CDR3 bases are TGTGCCAGCAGCCCTTTAGCGGGAGAAGGCGGGGGAAACATTCAGTACTTC.

The rearrangement uses TRBV4-2 and TRBJ2-1, with 12 bases matching TRBD2. The germline gives CDR1 LGHNA, CDR2 YNFKEQ. The junction had 5 bases not matched to a gene; V was cut back by 0 bases and J by 8 bases. The length of the CDR3 is 16 residues. The CDR3 here is CASSQEEGLAGDEQFF. The CDR3 nucleotides are TGTGCCAGCAGCCAAGAGGAGGGACTAGCGGGCGATGAGCAGTTCTTC.

This chain connects TRBV7-2 to TRBJ1-5, with 8 nucleotides matching TRBD1. Germline V gene lookup returns CDR1 SGHTA and CDR2 FQGNSA. CDR3 length equals 16 residues. V dropped 5 bases and J dropped 1; count of bases not matched to a gene: 7. Here the CDR3 reads CASSLTTGVSNQPQHF. The DNA of the CDR3 is TGTGCCAGCAGCCTAACGACAGGGGTAAGCAATCAGCCCCAGCATTTT.